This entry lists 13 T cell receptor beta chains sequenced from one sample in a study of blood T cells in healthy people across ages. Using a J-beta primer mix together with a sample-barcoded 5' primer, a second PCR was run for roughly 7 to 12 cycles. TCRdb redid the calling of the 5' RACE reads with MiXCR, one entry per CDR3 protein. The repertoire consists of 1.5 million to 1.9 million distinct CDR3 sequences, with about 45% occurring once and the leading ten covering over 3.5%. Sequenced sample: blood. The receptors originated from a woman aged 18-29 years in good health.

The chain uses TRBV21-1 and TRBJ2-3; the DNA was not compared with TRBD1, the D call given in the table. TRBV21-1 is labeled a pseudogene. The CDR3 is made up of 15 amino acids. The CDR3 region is CASSEGRTDTDTQYF. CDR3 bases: TGTGCCAGCAGCGAGGGACGAACTGACACAGATACGCAGTATTTT.

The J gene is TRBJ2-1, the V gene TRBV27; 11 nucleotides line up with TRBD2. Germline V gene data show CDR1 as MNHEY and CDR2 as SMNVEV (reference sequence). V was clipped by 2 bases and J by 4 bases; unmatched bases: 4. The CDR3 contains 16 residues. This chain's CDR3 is CASSLRGTSGYNEQFF. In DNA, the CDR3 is TGTGCCAGCAGTTTACGCGGGACTAGCGGATACAATGAGCAGTTCTTC.

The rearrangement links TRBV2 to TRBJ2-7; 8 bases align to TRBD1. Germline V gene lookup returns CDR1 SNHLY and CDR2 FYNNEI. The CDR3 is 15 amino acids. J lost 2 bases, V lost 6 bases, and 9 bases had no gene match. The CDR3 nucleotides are TGTGCCAGCAGCCTAAGGGACAGGTCAACCTACGAGCAGTACTTC. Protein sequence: CASSLRDRSTYEQYF.

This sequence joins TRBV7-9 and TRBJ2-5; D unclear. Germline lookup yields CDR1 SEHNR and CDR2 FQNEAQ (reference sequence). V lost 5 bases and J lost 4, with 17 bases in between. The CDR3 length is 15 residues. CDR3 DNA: TGTGCCAGCAGCCAGAACATTATGGGTGGAGAGACCCAGTACTTC. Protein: CASSQNIMGGETQYF. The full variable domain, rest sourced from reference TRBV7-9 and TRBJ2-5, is DTGVSQNPRHKITKRGQNVTFRCDPISEHNRLYWYRQTLGQGPEFLTYFQNEAQLEKSRLLSDRFSAERPKGSFSTLEIQRTEQGDSAMYLCASSQNIMGGETQYFGPGTRLLVL.

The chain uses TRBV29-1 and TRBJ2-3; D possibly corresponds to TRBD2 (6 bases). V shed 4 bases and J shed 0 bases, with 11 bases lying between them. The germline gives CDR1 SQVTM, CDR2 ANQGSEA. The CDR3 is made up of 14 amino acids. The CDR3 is CSVVVGTSTDTQYF. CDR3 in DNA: TGCAGCGTTGTGGTCGGGACTAGCACAGATACGCAGTATTTT.

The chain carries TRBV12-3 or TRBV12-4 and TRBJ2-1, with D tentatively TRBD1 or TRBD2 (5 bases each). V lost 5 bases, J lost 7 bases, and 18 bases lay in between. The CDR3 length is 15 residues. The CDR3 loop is CASSGPGRWVNEQFF. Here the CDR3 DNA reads TGTGCCAGCAGTGGACCGGGACGATGGGTGAATGAGCAGTTCTTC.

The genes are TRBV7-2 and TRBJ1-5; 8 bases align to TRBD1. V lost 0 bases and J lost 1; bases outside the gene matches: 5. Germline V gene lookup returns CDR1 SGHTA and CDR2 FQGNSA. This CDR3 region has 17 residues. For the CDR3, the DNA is TGTGCCAGCAGCTTAGCGGGGACAGGACTGAGCAATCAGCCCCAGCATTTT. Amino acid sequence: CASSLAGTGLSNQPQHF.

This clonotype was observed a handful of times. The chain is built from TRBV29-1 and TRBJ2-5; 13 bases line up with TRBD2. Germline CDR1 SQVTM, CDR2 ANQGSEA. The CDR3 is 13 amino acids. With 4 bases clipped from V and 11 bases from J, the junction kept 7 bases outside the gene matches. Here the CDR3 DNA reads TGCAGCGTTGTCGGACTAGCGGGGGTGCTGCAGTACTTC. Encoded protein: CSVVGLAGVLQYF. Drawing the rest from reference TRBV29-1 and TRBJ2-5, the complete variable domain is SAVISQKPSRDICQRGTSLTIQCQVDSQVTMMFWYRQQPGQSLTLIATANQGSEATYESGFVIDKFPISRPNLTFSTLTVSNMSPEDSSIYLCSVVGLAGVLQYFGPGTRLLVL.

CDR3 in DNA: TGTGCCAGCAGTTTAATGGCAGGGTCTTATAATTCACCCCTCCACTTT. This encodes CASSLMAGSYNSPLHF. The chain has TRBV27 and TRBJ1-6, with D possibly being TRBD1 (5 bases). The CDR3 has 16 residues. The V gene's germline CDR1 is MNHEY and CDR2 SMNVEV (reference sequence). The V end lost 2 bases, the J end lost 4 bases, and 12 bases lay between the germline ends.

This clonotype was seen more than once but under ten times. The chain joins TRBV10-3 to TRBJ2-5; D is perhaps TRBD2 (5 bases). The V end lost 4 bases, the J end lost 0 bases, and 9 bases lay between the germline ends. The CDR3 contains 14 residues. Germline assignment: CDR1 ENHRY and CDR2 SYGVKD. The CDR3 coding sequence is TGTGCCATCAGTGTGGAGGACTACCAAGAGACCCAGTACTTC. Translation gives CAISVEDYQETQYF.

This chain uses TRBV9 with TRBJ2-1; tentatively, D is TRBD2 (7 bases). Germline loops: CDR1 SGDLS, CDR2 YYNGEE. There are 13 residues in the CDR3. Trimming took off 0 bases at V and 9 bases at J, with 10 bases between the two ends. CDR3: CASSVEGGREQFF. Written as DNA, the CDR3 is TGTGCCAGCAGCGTAGAGGGGGGGCGTGAGCAGTTCTTC.

The CDR3: CSAFYLQGAGGYTF. The DNA of the CDR3 is TGCAGTGCATTCTACCTACAGGGGGCAGGCGGCTACACCTTC. The chain recombines TRBV20-1 with TRBJ1-2; 9 nucleotides line up with TRBD1. The CDR3 has 14 residues. Germline V gene lookup returns CDR1 DFQATT and CDR2 SNEGSKA (reference sequence). The ends lost 6 bases at V and 8 bases at J; junction bases unmatched: 13.

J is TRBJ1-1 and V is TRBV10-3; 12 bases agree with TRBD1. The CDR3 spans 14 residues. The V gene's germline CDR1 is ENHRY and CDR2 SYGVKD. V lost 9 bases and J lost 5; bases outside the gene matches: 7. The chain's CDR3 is CAMGTGGAETEAFF. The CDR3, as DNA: TGTGCCATGGGGACAGGGGGCGCCGAAACTGAAGCTTTCTTT.